Listed below are T cell receptor beta chains from one sample, sequenced in a study of T-cell reconstitution after alpha-beta-depleted transplantation in children. One entry per CDR3 protein results from TCRdb running MiXCR on the PCR reads. This repertoire shows approximately 340,000 distinct CDR3 sequences, 10% found once; its top ten account for 2% to 3%. Here the sequenced sample was PBMCs from the stem cell graft donor, taken from the stem cell graft. These receptors were obtained from a human donor who donated a stem cell graft to a child with acute lymphoblastic leukemia. Both conserved end residues are part of each CDR3. Fields, in order: J gene, clone size, D gene, V gene, CDR3 length, CDR3 DNA, CDR3 protein. D genes are given only for firm matches. Only some rows state a clone size, as once, few, many or a class for expanded clones.

TRBJ1-3 | many | TRBD1 | TRBV6-8 | 14 | TGTGCCAGCAGTAGGAACAGGGGAAGAAACACCATATATTTT | CASSRNRGRNTIYF
TRBJ2-3 | few | - | TRBV5-6 | 17 | TGTGCCAGCAGCCTGACGACGGGACAATATAGCACAGATACGCAGTATTTT | CASSLTTGQYSTDTQYF
TRBJ2-4 | few | - | TRBV12-3/TRBV12-4 | 14 | TGTGCCAGCAGTTTCAGCGTAGCCAAAAACATTCAGTACTTC | CASSFSVAKNIQYF
TRBJ2-1 | - | - | TRBV27 | 12 | TGTGCCAGCAGCTCCTCCGGTTATGAGCAGTTCTTC | CASSSSGYEQFF
TRBJ1-1 | - | - | TRBV7-9 | 15 | TGTGCCAGCAGCTTAGGGGTGGGGCTGAACACTGAAGCTTTCTTT | CASSLGVGLNTEAFF
TRBJ2-1 | - | TRBD1 | TRBV20-1 | 13 | TGCAGTGCTCCGGGACAGACAAACAATGAGCAGTTCTTC | CSAPGQTNNEQFF
TRBJ2-5 | - | - | TRBV9 | 13 | TGTGCCAGCAGCGTGGCTAGCACGGAGACCCAGTACTTC | CASSVASTETQYF
TRBJ2-2 | many | - | TRBV12-3/TRBV12-4 | 15 | TGTGCCAGCAGGGTACCGGGCCCGAACACCGGGGAGCTGTTTTTT | CASRVPGPNTGELFF
TRBJ1-2 | - | - | TRBV19 | 20 | TGTGCCAGTAGTAGCCCCATCCTTCTTCGCGGGGAAGTTTCGAACTATGGCTACACCTTC | CASSSPILLRGEVSNYGYTF
TRBJ2-5 | - | - | TRBV4-3 | 15 | TGCGCCAGCAGCCAAGGCTACCTGGATGGAGAGACCCAGTACTTC | CASSQGYLDGETQYF
TRBJ1-3 | - | - | TRBV15 | 16 | TGTGCCACCAGCAGAGATTTCGGGGACTCTGGAAACACCATATATTTT | CATSRDFGDSGNTIYF
TRBJ2-3 | many | - | TRBV15 | 15 | TGTGCCACCAGCAGGTACGGGTCGGGCACAGATACGCAGTATTTT | CATSRYGSGTDTQYF
TRBJ2-5 | many | - | TRBV6-2/TRBV6-3 | 13 | TGTGCCAGCAGTTACCGGGAGCAAGAGACCCAGTACTTC | CASSYREQETQYF
TRBJ1-5 | many | - | TRBV5-5 | 14 | TGTGCCAGCAGCTTGGGGGACGGAAATCAGCCCCAGCATTTT | CASSLGDGNQPQHF
TRBJ1-1 | few | TRBD1 | TRBV28 | 14 | TGTGCCAGCAGTCAGGGACAGAGGAACACTGAAGCTTTCTTT | CASSQGQRNTEAFF
TRBJ2-7 | many | TRBD1 | TRBV6-5 | 12 | TGTGCCAGCAGTGGGACAGTCTACGAGCAGTACTTC | CASSGTVYEQYF
TRBJ2-1 | few | TRBD2 | TRBV29-1 | 17 | TGCAGCGGGACGGGGGGGGTAGAGCACAGCTCCTACAATGAGCAGTTCTTC | CSGTGGVEHSSYNEQFF
TRBJ2-7 | few | TRBD1 | TRBV20-1 | 14 | TGCAGTGCCGCGGAAGGGGGCGCAAACTACGAGCAGTACTTC | CSAAEGGANYEQYF
TRBJ2-7 | - | TRBD2 | TRBV7-9 | 17 | TGTGCCAGCAGCCCCCGGAAGGACGGGAGGGCCTCCTACGAGCAGTACTTC | CASSPRKDGRASYEQYF
TRBJ2-1 | few | - | TRBV5-1 | 16 | TGCGCCAGCAGCTTGGCGGGGGTTGAGCCCTACAATGAGCAGTTCTTC | CASSLAGVEPYNEQFF
TRBJ1-5 | few | TRBD1 | TRBV12-3/TRBV12-4 | 16 | TGTGCCAGCACCGCTACCACCGGGACAGGGGAACAGCCCCAGCATTTT | CASTATTGTGEQPQHF
TRBJ2-3 | - | TRBD2 | TRBV6-2/TRBV6-3 | 17 | TGTGCCAGCGCCGGGTCGACTAGCGGGAGTATTACAGATACGCAGTATTTT | CASAGSTSGSITDTQYF
TRBJ2-1 | - | TRBD2 | TRBV27 | 17 | TGTGCCAGCAGTCCGCGGGTCGGACTAGCGGCTTGGGATGAGCAGTTCTTC | CASSPRVGLAAWDEQFF
TRBJ2-2 | many | - | TRBV4-1 | 15 | TGCGCCAGCAGCCAAGTTCCGGGGGCGGTCGGGGAGCTGTTTTTT | CASSQVPGAVGELFF
TRBJ2-3 | few | - | TRBV3-1 | 18 | TGTGCCAGCAGCCAAGTGTCAGGAGCTGCGGGCGTAACAGATACGCAGTATTTT | CASSQVSGAAGVTDTQYF
TRBJ2-1 | few | - | TRBV7-9 | 15 | TGTGCCAGCAGCTTAGACGGGACTTTGGGCGATGAGCAGTTCTTC | CASSLDGTLGDEQFF
TRBJ2-7 | few | - | TRBV7-9 | 13 | TGTGCCAGCAGGAGCACCCTCTCCTACGAGCAGTACTTC | CASRSTLSYEQYF
TRBJ2-5 | - | - | TRBV12-3/TRBV12-4 | 15 | TGTGCCAGCGGCACCCGGACCTCCATGAAAGAGACCCAGTACTTC | CASGTRTSMKETQYF
TRBJ2-7 | - | - | TRBV27 | 15 | TGTGCCAGCAGTTTATCGGCCTCGATTACCTACGAGCAGTACTTC | CASSLSASITYEQYF
TRBJ2-7 | - | TRBD2 | TRBV7-2 | 15 | TGTGCCAGCAGTGTAACTAGCGGGACCTCCTACGAGCAGTACTTC | CASSVTSGTSYEQYF
TRBJ2-3 | - | - | TRBV4-3 | 15 | TGCGCCAGCAGCCAATCCACGGTAGGCGTGGATACGCAGTATTTT | CASSQSTVGVDTQYF
TRBJ2-7 | few | TRBD1 | TRBV7-2 | 15 | TGTGCCAGCAGCATCCGGACAGGGGGAACGTACGAGCAGTACTTC | CASSIRTGGTYEQYF
TRBJ2-3 | few | - | TRBV2 | 11 | TGTGCCAGCAGTGACGAGGCCCTCTCATATTTT | CASSDEALSYF
TRBJ2-7 | few | - | TRBV20-1 | 11 | TGCAGTGCTAGAATAAGGTACGAGCAGTACTTC | CSARIRYEQYF
TRBJ2-7 | few | - | TRBV28 | 13 | TGTGCCAGCAGTTTAGAGGGGGCGCGGGAGTCGTCCTTC | CASSLEGARESSF
TRBJ2-3 | few | - | TRBV5-1 | 16 | TGCGCCAGCAGCTTGTCCGGGCCCCAATTCACAGATACGCAGTATTTT | CASSLSGPQFTDTQYF
TRBJ1-1 | - | - | TRBV7-9 | 14 | TGTGCCAGCAGCTTGAACAGGGAGAGCACTGAAGCTTTCTTT | CASSLNRESTEAFF
TRBJ2-7 | few | TRBD1 | TRBV5-1 | 13 | TGCGCCAGCACGGGACAGGTAACCTACGAGCAGTACTTC | CASTGQVTYEQYF
TRBJ1-6 | - | - | TRBV27 | 16 | TGTGCCAGCAGTTTCCGATCGGGGTCGTTAGGTTCACCCCTCCACTTT | CASSFRSGSLGSPLHF
TRBJ1-2 | - | - | TRBV18 | 15 | TGTGCCAGCTCATCGGTCCGGGGGGGCGTAACACGCTACACCTTC | CASSSVRGGVTRYTF
TRBJ2-2 | few | - | TRBV20-1 | 13 | TGCAGTGCTAGACGGGGGAACACCGGGGAGCTGTTTTTT | CSARRGNTGELFF
TRBJ2-1 | few | TRBD2 | TRBV4-1 | 16 | TGCGCCAGCGCACAGACTAGCGGAGGGGCCTACAATGAGCAGTTCTTC | CASAQTSGGAYNEQFF
TRBJ2-3 | many | - | TRBV5-1 | 17 | TGCGCCAGCAGCTTCTCGGAATCAGGGAGTGACACAGATACGCAGTATTTT | CASSFSESGSDTDTQYF
TRBJ1-6 | few | - | TRBV5-5 | 16 | TGTGCCAGCGCACCCCTGGAAGGCTTGTATAATTCACCCCTCCACTTT | CASAPLEGLYNSPLHF
TRBJ1-5 | few | - | TRBV28 | 12 | TGTGCCAGCAGCCGACCTTATCAGCCCCAGCATTTT | CASSRPYQPQHF
TRBJ2-7 | many | TRBD2 | TRBV28 | 14 | TGTGCCAGCCTGGGGCTAGCGGAAACCTACGAGCAGTACTTC | CASLGLAETYEQYF
TRBJ2-3 | - | - | TRBV10-3 | 16 | TGTGCCATCAAGACCAGCGGACGCCTGGGCACAGATACGCAGTATTTT | CAIKTSGRLGTDTQYF
TRBJ2-1 | - | TRBD1 | TRBV15 | 12 | TGTGCCACCAGCAGAGGGACAGGGGGCCAGTTCTTC | CATSRGTGGQFF
TRBJ2-7 | few | TRBD2 | TRBV7-2 | 15 | TGTGCCAGCAGCTTAGGAGGGACTAAAGGCTACGAGCAGTACTTC | CASSLGGTKGYEQYF
TRBJ2-7 | - | TRBD1 | TRBV5-5 | 15 | TGTGCCAGCAGCTTGGCCGAGACAGGGCCCTACGAGCAGTACTTC | CASSLAETGPYEQYF
TRBJ2-1 | - | TRBD2 | TRBV11-1 | 15 | TGTGCCAGCAGCTTAGGCGGGAGGTACATGGAAGAGCAGTTCTTC | CASSLGGRYMEEQFF
TRBJ2-3 | many | - | TRBV7-9 | 13 | TGTGCCAGCAGTTTGGCGGCGACAGATACGCAGTATTTT | CASSLAATDTQYF
TRBJ1-5 | once | - | TRBV20-1 | 17 | TGCAGTGCTGGGGGGAGAAAGCCCGATCTTAGCAATCAGCCCCAGCATTTT | CSAGGRKPDLSNQPQHF
TRBJ2-1 | - | TRBD2 | TRBV20-1 | 16 | TGCAGTGCCAGAGGGACTAGCGGCTACTCCTACAATGAGCAGTTCTTC | CSARGTSGYSYNEQFF
TRBJ2-1 | few | - | TRBV9 | 18 | TGTGCCAGCAGCGCAGTTTCTGGGTCGGGAGCCTCCTACAATGAGCAGTTCTTC | CASSAVSGSGASYNEQFF
TRBJ2-1 | few | TRBD1 | TRBV29-1 | 14 | TGCAGCGTTGAGAGACAGGGCCTTGCCAGTGAGCAGTTCTTC | CSVERQGLASEQFF
TRBJ2-3 | many | - | TRBV4-1 | 15 | TGCGCCAGCAGCACCACAGGTCTCCTCACAGATACGCAGTATTTT | CASSTTGLLTDTQYF
TRBJ2-7 | few | - | TRBV27 | 13 | TGTGCCAGCAGTTGGGCGTCTTCCTACGAGCAGTACTTC | CASSWASSYEQYF
TRBJ2-5 | few | - | TRBV27 | 17 | TGTGCCAGCAGTTTATCGAGTGGCAGATGGGGAAAAGAGACCCAGTACTTC | CASSLSSGRWGKETQYF